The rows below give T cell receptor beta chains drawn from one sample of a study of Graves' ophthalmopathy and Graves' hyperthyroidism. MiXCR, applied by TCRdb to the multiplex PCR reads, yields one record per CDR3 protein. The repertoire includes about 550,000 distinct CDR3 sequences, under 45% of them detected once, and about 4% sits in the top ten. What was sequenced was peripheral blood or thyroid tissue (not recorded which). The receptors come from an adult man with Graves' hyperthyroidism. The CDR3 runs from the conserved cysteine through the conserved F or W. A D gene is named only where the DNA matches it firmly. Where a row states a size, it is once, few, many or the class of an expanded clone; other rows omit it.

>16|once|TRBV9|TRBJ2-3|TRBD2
CASSARLAGFTDTQYF
TGTGCCAGCAGCGCCCGACTAGCGGGATTCACAGATACGCAGTATTTT
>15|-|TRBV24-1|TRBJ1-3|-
CASSLLPATANTIYF
TGTGCCAGCAGTTTACTCCCCGCGACTGCAAACACCATATATTTT
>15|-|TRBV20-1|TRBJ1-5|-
CSASSFRSSNQPQHF
TGCAGTGCCAGCAGTTTCCGATCAAGCAATCAGCCCCAGCATTTT
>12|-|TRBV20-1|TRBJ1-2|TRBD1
CSARVQGRGYTF
TGCAGTGCTAGAGTACAGGGGAGAGGCTACACCTTC
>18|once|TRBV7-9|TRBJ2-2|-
CASSANGWLGQDTGELFF
TGTGCCAGCAGCGCTAACGGATGGCTGGGGCAGGACACCGGGGAGCTGTTTTTT
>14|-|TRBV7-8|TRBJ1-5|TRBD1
CASSLATGDQPQHF
TGTGCCAGCAGCTTAGCAACAGGGGATCAGCCCCAGCATTTT
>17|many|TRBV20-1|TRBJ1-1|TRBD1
CSARDGRTGALNTEAFF
TGCAGTGCTAGAGATGGACGGACAGGAGCATTGAACACTGAAGCTTTCTTT
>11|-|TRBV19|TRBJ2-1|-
CASSLDNEQFF
TGTGCCAGCAGCTTAGACAATGAGCAGTTCTTC
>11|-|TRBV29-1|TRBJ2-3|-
CSVVWGDTQYF
TGCAGCGTTGTATGGGGAGATACGCAGTATTTT
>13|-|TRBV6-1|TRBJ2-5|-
CASTKQVWETQYF
TGTGCCAGCACCAAACAGGTTTGGGAGACCCAGTACTTC